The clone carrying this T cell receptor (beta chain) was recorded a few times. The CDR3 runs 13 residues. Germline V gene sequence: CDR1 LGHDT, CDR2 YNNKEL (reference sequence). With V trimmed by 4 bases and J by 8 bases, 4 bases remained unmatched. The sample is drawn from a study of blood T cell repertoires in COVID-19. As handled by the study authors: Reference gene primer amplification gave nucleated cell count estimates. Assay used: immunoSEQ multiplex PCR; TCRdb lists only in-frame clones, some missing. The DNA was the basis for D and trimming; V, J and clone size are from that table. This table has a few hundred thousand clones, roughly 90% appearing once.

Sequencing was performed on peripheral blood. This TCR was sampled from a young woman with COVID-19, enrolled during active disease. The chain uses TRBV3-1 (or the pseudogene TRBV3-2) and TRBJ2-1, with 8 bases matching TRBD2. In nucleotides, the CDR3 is TGTGCCAGCAGCCCGGGGGGGCGGGATGAGCAGTTCTTC. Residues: CASSPGGRDEQFF.